The rows below give T cell receptor beta chains drawn from one sample of a study of blood T cell repertoires in COVID-19. Clones were read by immunoSEQ multiplex PCR, and TCRdb kept only the in-frame ones, dropping some. Seen here are around 180,000 clones, approximately 73% observed once, and the top ten hold roughly 17%. The sequencing input was PBMCs or T cells enriched from blood (not recorded which). The origin of the receptors is a woman between 50 and 59 years old with acute COVID-19. CDR3s include the opening cysteine and the closing phenylalanine or tryptophan. Fields, in order: clone size, V gene, D gene, J gene, CDR3 protein, CDR3 DNA. The D gene is left open where the match is weak. Part of the rows lack a size; the others show once, few, many or a class for expanded clones.

NA	TRBV5-4	TRBD1	TRBJ1-1	CASRRPGQGLNTEAFF	TGTGCCAGCAGGCGCCCGGGACAGGGCTTGAACACTGAAGCTTTCTTT
few	TRBV13	NA	TRBJ2-5	CASSFTGGTQYF	TGTGCCAGCAGCTTTACCGGGGGGACCCAGTACTTC
NA	TRBV5-5	TRBD1	TRBJ1-6	CASNTGGSGSPLHF	TGTGCCAGCAATACAGGGGGCTCGGGTTCACCCCTCCACTTT
once	TRBV19	NA	TRBJ2-2	CASSIQENLAGELFF	TGTGCCAGTAGTATACAGGAAAACCTGGCCGGGGAGCTGTTTTTT
NA	TRBV25-1	TRBD1	TRBJ1-2	CASSERDRGQGGYTF	TGTGCCAGCAGTGAACGGGACAGGGGGCAGGGGGGCTACACCTTC
NA	TRBV9	TRBD1	TRBJ2-2	CASSLRGRDTGELFF	TGTGCCAGCAGCCTCAGGGGGCGCGACACCGGGGAGCTGTTTTTT
NA	TRBV4-2	NA	TRBJ2-3	CASSQDRADKGDTQYF	TGTGCCAGCAGCCAAGATCGTGCAGACAAGGGGGATACGCAGTATTTT
NA	TRBV7-9	NA	TRBJ1-2	CASSLGRGSNYGYTF	TGTGCCAGCAGTTTAGGCCGGGGTTCTAACTATGGCTACACCTTC
NA	TRBV11-2	TRBD2	TRBJ2-5	CASSLVSGDAPQYF	TGTGCCAGCAGCTTAGTTAGCGGGGACGCGCCCCAGTACTTC
NA	TRBV4-2	NA	TRBJ1-4	CASSQDLWRDRNEKLFF	TGTGCCAGCAGCCAAGATCTGTGGAGGGACCGGAATGAAAAACTGTTTTTT
NA	TRBV11-2	NA	TRBJ2-3	CASSTSPTRLRTDTQYF	TGTGCCAGCAGCACTAGCCCGACCCGGTTGCGGACAGATACGCAGTATTTT
NA	TRBV5-1	TRBD2	TRBJ2-3	CASSLGLAGLTDTQYF	TGCGCCAGCAGCTTAGGCCTAGCGGGGCTCACAGATACGCAGTATTTT
few	TRBV4-1	NA	TRBJ1-4	CASSLWTVNEKLFF	TGCGCCAGCAGCCTCTGGACAGTTAATGAAAAACTGTTTTTT
NA	TRBV19	TRBD2	TRBJ2-1	CVSAGGGQSDYNEQFF	TGCGTATCGGCGGGGGGGGGCCAATCGGATTACAATGAGCAGTTCTTC
NA	TRBV5-8	TRBD1	TRBJ1-5	CASSASGGWGNQPQHF	TGTGCCAGCAGCGCATCAGGGGGCTGGGGCAATCAGCCCCAGCATTTT
few	TRBV4-1	NA	TRBJ2-2	CASSPLQTGLSGELFF	TGCGCCAGCAGCCCCCTTCAAACAGGCTTATCGGGGGAGCTGTTTTTT
once	TRBV9	TRBD1	TRBJ2-5	CASSVGNQGAQETQYF	TGTGCCAGCAGCGTAGGAAATCAGGGGGCGCAAGAGACCCAGTACTTC
few	TRBV19	TRBD1	TRBJ1-1	CASSVGQATEAFF	TGTGCCAGTAGTGTGGGACAGGCCACTGAAGCTTTCTTT
NA	TRBV7-2	TRBD2	TRBJ2-5	CASSLERGRGETQYF	TGTGCCAGCAGCTTAGAGCGGGGGAGAGGAGAGACCCAGTACTTC
NA	TRBV6-2/TRBV6-3	TRBD1	TRBJ1-1	CASSRDSWSEAFF	TGTGCCAGCAGCCGGGACAGTTGGTCTGAAGCTTTCTTT
NA	TRBV11-3	NA	TRBJ2-6	CASSSTTGSPGANVLTF	TGTGCCAGCAGCTCAACTACAGGGTCGCCTGGGGCCAACGTCCTGACTTTC
NA	TRBV4-3	TRBD2	TRBJ2-3	CASSQFTSGGITDTQYF	TGCGCCAGCAGCCAATTCACTAGCGGGGGGATCACAGATACGCAGTATTTT
NA	TRBV9	TRBD2	TRBJ2-5	CASSATSGQETQYF	TGTGCCAGCAGCGCCACTAGCGGTCAAGAGACCCAGTACTTC
NA	TRBV7-2	NA	TRBJ2-1	CASRPGHLYNEQFF	TGTGCCAGCAGGCCGGGACACCTCTACAATGAGCAGTTCTTC